This T cell receptor (beta chain) was captured by sequencing in a study of cytomegalovirus exposure and HLA in healthy donors. This PCR relied on a set of 60 Vbeta primers and 13 Jbeta primers. Some clones are missing from TCRdb's copy, which holds only in-frame ones; the method was immunoSEQ multiplex PCR. The sample carries some 180,000 clones, about three quarters recorded once. Regarding this clone: The same CDR3 arises from other DNA sequences in this sample as well.

The CDR3 extends over 14 amino acids. V was pared by 3 bases and J by 4 bases, with 13 bases between. Per the germline V gene, CDR1 is SGHTA and CDR2 is FQGNSA. J is TRBJ2-7 and V is TRBV7-2; a weak D match, TRBD1 (6 bases). This sequence was found in a young man in good health and CMV-seronegative. Sequenced input: PBMCs. The CDR3 region has the DNA TGTGCCAGCAGCTTGGACAGTAGGGCTTACGAGCAGTACTTC. Amino acids: CASSLDSRAYEQYF.